Listed below are T cell receptor beta chains from one sample, sequenced in a study of T cell changes during pregnancy in multiple sclerosis. Clones were read by immunoSEQ multiplex PCR, and TCRdb kept only the in-frame ones, dropping some. The sample has about 56,000 clones; just over 90% are singletons. This sample comprised peripheral blood, obtained in the first trimester of pregnancy. These receptors were collected from a female donor in good health, enrolled as a control in a pregnancy study. CDR3s include the opening cysteine and the closing phenylalanine or tryptophan. Each record gives: J gene, clone size, D gene, V gene, CDR3 protein, CDR3 DNA. The D gene is left open where the match is weak. Where a row states a size, it is once, few, many or the class of an expanded clone; other rows omit it.

TRBJ1-2 | NA | NA | TRBV28 | CASSFVPGGNYGYTF | TGTGCCAGCAGTTTCGTTCCCGGCGGTAACTATGGCTACACCTTC
TRBJ2-1 | many | NA | TRBV19 | CASAPPGMDYNEQFF | TGTGCCAGTGCACCCCCGGGGATGGACTACAATGAGCAGTTCTTC
TRBJ2-2 | once | TRBD1 | TRBV23-1 | CASSHPTGVMSGELFF | TGCGCCAGCAGTCACCCGACAGGGGTAATGTCCGGGGAGCTGTTTTTT
TRBJ2-1 | NA | TRBD2 | TRBV11-2 | CASNSGAGISNEQFF | TGTGCCAGCAACAGCGGGGCGGGAATCTCCAATGAGCAGTTCTTC
TRBJ1-6 | NA | TRBD1 | TRBV6-1 | CASRMGTGDNSPLHF | TGTGCCAGCAGGATGGGGACAGGGGATAATTCACCCCTCCACTTT
TRBJ2-2 | NA | NA | TRBV6-1 | CASSVRELGTGELFF | TGTGCCAGCAGTGTACGAGAACTAGGGACCGGGGAGCTGTTTTTT
TRBJ2-1 | NA | TRBD2 | TRBV28 | CASSDSGRITFNSYNEQFF | TGTGCCAGCAGCGATAGCGGGAGGATCACCTTTAACTCCTACAATGAGCAGTTCTTC
TRBJ2-5 | NA | TRBD2 | TRBV4-1 | CASSQDGTSGTGETQYF | TGCGCCAGCAGCCAAGACGGGACTAGCGGGACAGGAGAGACCCAGTACTTC
TRBJ1-1 | NA | TRBD1 | TRBV19 | CATTSGQGLKAFF | TGTGCCACCACATCCGGACAGGGACTGAAAGCTTTCTTT
TRBJ2-1 | NA | NA | TRBV12-5 | CASGLELGAGNEQFF | TGTGCTAGTGGTTTGGAATTAGGAGCCGGCAATGAGCAGTTCTTC
TRBJ2-1 | NA | TRBD2 | TRBV4-1 | CASSQDEPSGRYNEQFF | TGCGCCAGCAGCCAAGATGAGCCTAGCGGGAGGTACAATGAGCAGTTCTTC
TRBJ1-2 | NA | NA | TRBV7-9 | CASSLSPDNYGYTF | TGTGCCAGCAGCTTATCGCCAGATAACTATGGCTACACCTTC
TRBJ2-2 | NA | NA | TRBV7-9 | CAKDGVTGELFF | TGTGCCAAAGACGGGGTTACCGGGGAGCTGTTTTTT
TRBJ2-5 | NA | TRBD2 | TRBV6-1 | CASSEWLAGGNDKETQYF | TGTGCCAGCAGTGAATGGCTAGCGGGAGGAAACGATAAAGAGACCCAGTACTTC
TRBJ2-2 | NA | NA | TRBV7-6 | CASSLGSGWTGELFF | TGTGCCAGCAGCTTAGGTTCCGGGTGGACCGGGGAGCTGTTTTTT
TRBJ2-4 | NA | NA | TRBV19 | CASSRQGRGGFTKNIQYF | TGTGCCAGTAGTCGACAGGGTAGGGGAGGATTCACCAAAAACATTCAGTACTTC
TRBJ2-7 | NA | TRBD2 | TRBV4-1 | CASSQIAGGYEQYF | TGCGCCAGCAGCCAAATAGCGGGAGGCTACGAGCAGTACTTC
TRBJ1-1 | NA | TRBD1 | TRBV28 | CASGEGTGANTEAFF | TGTGCCAGCGGAGAAGGGACAGGGGCGAACACTGAAGCTTTCTTT
TRBJ1-6 | NA | NA | TRBV7-8 | CASSFQGKSPLHF | TGTGCCAGCAGCTTTCAGGGGAAATCACCCCTCCACTTT
TRBJ1-5 | NA | NA | TRBV19 | CASSITGRGNQPQHF | TGTGCCAGTAGTATAACGGGAAGGGGCAATCAGCCCCAGCATTTT
TRBJ1-2 | NA | NA | TRBV4-1 | CASSQEGGHQGWRYGYTF | TGCGCCAGCAGCCAAGAAGGGGGACATCAGGGGTGGAGGTATGGCTACACCTTC
TRBJ1-2 | NA | NA | TRBV2 | CASSEGKGANYGYTF | TGTGCCAGCAGTGAAGGCAAAGGAGCTAACTATGGCTACACCTTC
TRBJ2-1 | NA | NA | TRBV7-9 | CASSRGNSYNEQFF | TGTGCCAGCAGTCGGGGAAATTCCTACAATGAGCAGTTCTTC
TRBJ2-4 | NA | NA | TRBV5-8 | CASSLGDRLETKNIQYF | TGTGCCAGCAGCTTGGGCGACAGGTTAGAGACCAAAAACATTCAGTACTTC
TRBJ2-5 | NA | NA | TRBV27 | CASSSRTVGETQYF | TGTGCCAGCAGCTCTCGGACAGTAGGGGAGACCCAGTACTTC
TRBJ1-5 | few | NA | TRBV6-1 | CASTKQPQHF | TGTGCCAGCACAAAACAGCCCCAGCATTTT
TRBJ1-1 | NA | NA | TRBV5-6 | CASSLRQAQMSREAFF | TGTGCCAGCAGCCTCCGACAGGCCCAGATGTCGAGAGAAGCTTTCTTT
TRBJ2-7 | NA | NA | TRBV6-5 | CASSRNQDSAHEQYF | TGTGCCAGCAGCCGAAACCAGGACAGCGCCCACGAGCAGTACTTC
TRBJ2-7 | NA | NA | TRBV10-3 | CAISSQGPNEQYF | TGTGCCATCAGCTCGCAGGGCCCCAACGAGCAGTACTTC